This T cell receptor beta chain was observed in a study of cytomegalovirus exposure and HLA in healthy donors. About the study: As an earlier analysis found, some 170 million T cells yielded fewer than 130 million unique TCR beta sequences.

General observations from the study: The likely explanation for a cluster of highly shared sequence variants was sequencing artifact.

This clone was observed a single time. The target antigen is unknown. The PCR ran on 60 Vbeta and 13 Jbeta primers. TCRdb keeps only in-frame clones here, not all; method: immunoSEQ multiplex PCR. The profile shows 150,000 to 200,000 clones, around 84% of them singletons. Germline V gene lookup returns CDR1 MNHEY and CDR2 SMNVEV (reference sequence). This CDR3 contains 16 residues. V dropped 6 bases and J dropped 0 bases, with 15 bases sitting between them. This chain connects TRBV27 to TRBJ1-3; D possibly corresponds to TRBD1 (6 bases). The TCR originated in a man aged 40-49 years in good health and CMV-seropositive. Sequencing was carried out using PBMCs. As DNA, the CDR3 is TGTGCCAGCAGGCGAGGGGGTCCTAGCTCTGGAAACACCATATATTTT. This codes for CASRRGGPSSGNTIYF.